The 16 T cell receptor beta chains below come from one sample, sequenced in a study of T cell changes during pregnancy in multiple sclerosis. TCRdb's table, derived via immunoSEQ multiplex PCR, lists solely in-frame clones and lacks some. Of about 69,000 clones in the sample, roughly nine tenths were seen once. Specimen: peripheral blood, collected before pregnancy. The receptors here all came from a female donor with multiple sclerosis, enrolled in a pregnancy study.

The CDR3 reads CASSPGGYGQYF. CDR3 coding DNA: TGTGCCAGCAGCCCCGGAGGGTATGGGCAGTACTTC. The rearrangement uses TRBV14 and TRBJ2-7; TRBD2 is a possible D gene (6 bases). V lost 4 bases and J lost 9, with 13 bases in between. Germline assignment: CDR1 SGHDN and CDR2 FVKESK. This CDR3 is built from 12 residues. Using reference TRBV14 and TRBJ2-7 for the parts outside the CDR3, the full variable domain is EAGVTQFPSHSVIEKGQTVTLRCDPISGHDNLYWYRRVMGKEIKFLLHFVKESKQDESGMPNNRFLAERTGGTYSTLKVQPAELEDSGVYFCASSPGGYGQYFGPGTRLTVT.

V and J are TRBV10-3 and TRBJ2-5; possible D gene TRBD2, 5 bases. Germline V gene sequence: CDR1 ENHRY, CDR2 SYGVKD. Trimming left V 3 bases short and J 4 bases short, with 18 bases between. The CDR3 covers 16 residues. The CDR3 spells CAISEEVGNWGETQYF. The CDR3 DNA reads TGTGCCATCAGTGAAGAGGTCGGGAATTGGGGAGAGACCCAGTACTTC.

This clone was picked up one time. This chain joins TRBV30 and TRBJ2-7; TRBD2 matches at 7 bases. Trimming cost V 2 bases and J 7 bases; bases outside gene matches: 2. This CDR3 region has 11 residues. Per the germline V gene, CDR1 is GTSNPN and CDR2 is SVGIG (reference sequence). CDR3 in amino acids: CAWSPGGEQYF. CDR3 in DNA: TGTGCCTGGAGTCCCGGGGGGGAGCAGTACTTC.

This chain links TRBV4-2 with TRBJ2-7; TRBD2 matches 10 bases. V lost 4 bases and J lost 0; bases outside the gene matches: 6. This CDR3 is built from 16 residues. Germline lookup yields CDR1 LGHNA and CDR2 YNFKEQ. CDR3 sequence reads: CASSLSSGGHSYEQYF. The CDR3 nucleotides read TGTGCCAGCAGCCTTTCTAGCGGGGGCCACTCCTACGAGCAGTACTTC.

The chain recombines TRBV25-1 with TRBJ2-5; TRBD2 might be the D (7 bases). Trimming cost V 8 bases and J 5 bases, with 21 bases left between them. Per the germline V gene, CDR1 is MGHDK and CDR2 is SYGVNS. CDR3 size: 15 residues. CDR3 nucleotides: TGTGCCAGCGACAAAGGGGGGGGCCGCCGGGAGACCCAGTACTTC. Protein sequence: CASDKGGGRRETQYF.

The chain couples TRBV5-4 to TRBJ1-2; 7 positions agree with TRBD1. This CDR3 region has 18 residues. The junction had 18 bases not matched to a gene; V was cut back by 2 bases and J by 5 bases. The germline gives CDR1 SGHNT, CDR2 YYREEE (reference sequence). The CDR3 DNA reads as TGTGCCAGCAGCTTTGATTTAAGAGGGGGCCGCTTAGGGTATGGCTACACCTTC. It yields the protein CASSFDLRGGRLGYGYTF.

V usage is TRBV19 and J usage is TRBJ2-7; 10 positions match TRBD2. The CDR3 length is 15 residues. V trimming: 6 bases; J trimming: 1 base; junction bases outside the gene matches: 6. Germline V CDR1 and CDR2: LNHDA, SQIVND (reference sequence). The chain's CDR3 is CASRNPSGGSYEQYF. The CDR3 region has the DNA TGTGCCAGTAGGAACCCTAGCGGGGGATCCTACGAGCAGTACTTC.

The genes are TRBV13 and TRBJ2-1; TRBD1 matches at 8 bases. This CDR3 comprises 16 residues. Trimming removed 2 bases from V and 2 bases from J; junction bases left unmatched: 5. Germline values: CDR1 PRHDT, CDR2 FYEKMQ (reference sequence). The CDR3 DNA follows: TGTGCCAGCAGCTTACTAGGGACAGGACCCTACAATGAGCAGTTCTTC. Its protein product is CASSLLGTGPYNEQFF.

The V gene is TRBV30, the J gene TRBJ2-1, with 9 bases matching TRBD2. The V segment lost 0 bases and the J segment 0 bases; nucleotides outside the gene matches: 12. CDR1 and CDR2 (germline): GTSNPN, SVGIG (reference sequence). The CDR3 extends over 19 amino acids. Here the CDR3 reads CAWSVLLLGGRASYNEQFF. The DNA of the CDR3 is TGTGCCTGGAGTGTACTATTGTTGGGCGGGAGGGCCTCCTACAATGAGCAGTTCTTC.

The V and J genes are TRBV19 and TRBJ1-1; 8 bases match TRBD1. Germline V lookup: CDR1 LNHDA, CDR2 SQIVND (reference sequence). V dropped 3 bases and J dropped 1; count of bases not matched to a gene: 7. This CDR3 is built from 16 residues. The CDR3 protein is CASSIFPGTGNTEAFF. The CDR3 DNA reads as TGTGCCAGTAGTATTTTCCCAGGGACAGGGAACACTGAAGCTTTCTTT.

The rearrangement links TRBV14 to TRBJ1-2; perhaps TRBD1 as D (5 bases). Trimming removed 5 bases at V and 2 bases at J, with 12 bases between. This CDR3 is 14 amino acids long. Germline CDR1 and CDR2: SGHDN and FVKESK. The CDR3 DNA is TGTGCCAGCAGCGCGAAACGGGGGAACTATGGCTACACCTTC. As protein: CASSAKRGNYGYTF.

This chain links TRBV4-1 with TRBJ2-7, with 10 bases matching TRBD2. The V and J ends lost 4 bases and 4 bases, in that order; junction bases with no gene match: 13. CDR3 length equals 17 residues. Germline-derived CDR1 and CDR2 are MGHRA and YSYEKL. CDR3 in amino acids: CASSPSLAGPAAYEQYF. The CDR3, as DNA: TGCGCCAGCAGCCCATCACTAGCGGGACCAGCGGCGTACGAGCAGTACTTC.

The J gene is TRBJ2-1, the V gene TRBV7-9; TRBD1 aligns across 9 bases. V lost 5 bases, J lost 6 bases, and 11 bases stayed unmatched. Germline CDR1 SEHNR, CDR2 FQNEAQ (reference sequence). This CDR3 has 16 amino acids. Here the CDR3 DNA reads TGTGCCAGCAGCCATTCACAGGGGGCTCGGGGCAATGAGCAGTTCTTC. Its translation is CASSHSQGARGNEQFF.

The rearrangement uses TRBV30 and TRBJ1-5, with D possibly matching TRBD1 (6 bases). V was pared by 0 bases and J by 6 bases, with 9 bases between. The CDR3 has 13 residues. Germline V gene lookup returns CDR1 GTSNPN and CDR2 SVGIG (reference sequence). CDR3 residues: CAWSVGGGQPQHF. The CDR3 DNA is TGTGCCTGGAGTGTAGGGGGGGGTCAGCCCCAGCATTTT.

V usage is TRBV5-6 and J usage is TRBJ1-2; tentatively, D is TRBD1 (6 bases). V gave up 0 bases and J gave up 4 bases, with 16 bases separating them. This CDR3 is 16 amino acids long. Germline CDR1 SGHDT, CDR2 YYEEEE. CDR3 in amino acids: CASSLADGGGAYGYTF. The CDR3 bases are TGTGCCAGCAGCTTGGCCGATGGGGGGGGCGCCTATGGCTACACCTTC. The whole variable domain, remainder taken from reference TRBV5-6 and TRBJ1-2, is DAGVTQSPTHLIKTRGQQVTLRCSPKSGHDTVSWYQQALGQGPQFIFQYYEEEERQRGNFPDRFSGHQFPNYSSELNVNALLLGDSALYLCASSLADGGGAYGYTFGSGTRLTVV.

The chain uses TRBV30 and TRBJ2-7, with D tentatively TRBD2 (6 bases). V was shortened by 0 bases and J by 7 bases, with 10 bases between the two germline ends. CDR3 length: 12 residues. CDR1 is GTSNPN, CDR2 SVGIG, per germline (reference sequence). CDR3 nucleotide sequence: TGTGCCTGGAGTGTCACGGCGGGAGAGCAGTACTTC. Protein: CAWSVTAGEQYF.